What follows is one T cell receptor beta chain and its context. Its antigen is not identified. This entry comes from a study of T-cell memory formation after mild COVID-19. Study-wide context: TCR clusters were mostly donor specific.

V lost 5 bases, J lost 4 bases, and 7 bases lay in between. This CDR3 is built from 12 residues. From the 5' RACE reads, TCRdb called clonotypes with MiXCR, one entry per CDR3 protein. The data hold approximately 98,000 distinct CDR3 sequences, with 18% observed a single time. General observations from the study: There was a balanced CD4/CD8 profile in clones contracting day 15 to 85, and later expanders leaned CD4+.

The receptor was isolated from a man aged 18 to 35 who had mild COVID-19 (a few samples of this study predate the infection). Cell type and time point are not known. The chain recombines TRBV12-3 or TRBV12-4 with TRBJ2-3; no reliable D call. Sequenced material: PBMCs or a T cell subset sorted from them (not recorded which). The CDR3 DNA reads TGTGCCAGCAGTGGAAATTCAGATACGCAGTATTTT. Protein product: CASSGNSDTQYF.